The table lists the clone carrying this TCR beta chain with a count of one. The antigen remains undetermined. CDR1 and CDR2 from the germline V gene are LGHNA and YNFKEQ. Trimming cost V 5 bases and J 1 base, with 14 bases left between them. The CDR3 is 16 amino acids. The data were obtained in a study of cytomegalovirus exposure and HLA in healthy donors. Findings of the study overall: It was only CMV serostatus that was available as immune exposure information. An assumption of roughly uniform sequencing depth across donors underlay the presence/absence analyses.

Amplification used 60 Vbeta primers and 13 Jbeta primers. TCRdb keeps only in-frame clones here, not all; method: immunoSEQ multiplex PCR. The sample records about 90,000 clones, roughly 84% being singletons. The donors were healthy bone marrow donors. Sequencing was done on a sample of PBMCs. The V and J genes are TRBV4-2 and TRBJ2-2, with unresolved D. The sequence was obtained from a man aged 25 to 40 in good health and CMV-seronegative. CDR3 residues: CASSGHMAGNTGELFF. DNA of the CDR3: TGTGCCAGCAGCGGGCATATGGCAGGGAACACCGGGGAGCTGTTTTTT.